The 21 T cell receptor beta chains below all came from one sample that was sequenced in a study of shared clonotypes between healthy human individuals. Generated by immunoSEQ multiplex PCR, the TCRdb table keeps only in-frame clones and is missing some. The table includes 550,000 to 800,000 clones, 74% detected once. The sequencing sample was made of memory CD4+ T cells sorted from blood. Subset here: CD45RA-negative fraction. These receptors came from a woman aged 25 to 39 in good health.

This clone was seen more than once but under ten times. The genes are TRBV6-5 and TRBJ2-6; 8 bases are a match to TRBD1. Losses at the gene ends were 8 bases for V and 2 bases for J; bases not matched to a gene: 5. The CDR3 loop spans 15 amino acids. Germline values: CDR1 MNHEY, CDR2 SVGAGI. The CDR3, as DNA: TGTGCCAGCCGCGACAGGGGACCTGGGGCCAACGTCCTGACTTTC. Amino acids: CASRDRGPGANVLTF.

The CDR3 region is CASSTPDRGELNEKLFF. Here the CDR3 DNA reads TGTGCCAGCAGCACCCCCGACAGGGGAGAACTTAATGAAAAACTGTTTTTT. The V and J genes are TRBV11-2 and TRBJ1-4; 8 bases are a match to TRBD1. With 5 bases clipped from V and 4 bases from J, the junction kept 12 bases outside the gene matches. Germline CDR1 and CDR2: SGHAT and FQNNGV. This CDR3 has 17 amino acids.

Comment on this clone: Other DNA sequences in the sample encode the same CDR3. This rearrangement joins TRBV11-2 to TRBJ2-7, with 8 bases that match TRBD1. Trimming took 6 bases from V and 4 from J; bases not matched to a gene: 2. The CDR3 length is 12 residues. In germline, CDR1 is SGHAT, CDR2 FQNNGV. CDR3 region: CASSRQGYEQYF. In DNA, the CDR3 is TGTGCCAGCAGTAGACAGGGGTACGAGCAGTACTTC.

The chain couples TRBV5-6 to TRBJ1-2; no clear D. V gave up 1 base and J gave up 8 bases, with 21 bases separating them. Germline V gene sequence: CDR1 SGHDT, CDR2 YYEEEE. CDR3 length equals 16 residues. The CDR3 DNA reads as TGTGCCAGCAGCTTGTTCGGCGGCCCGGCAACGGAAGGCTACACCTTC. It is translated as CASSLFGGPATEGYTF.

This clone has a count of ten or more. The chain employs TRBV11-2 and TRBJ2-7; D uncertain. The ends were cut back, 4 bases at V and 6 bases at J, with 10 bases in the middle. The CDR3 length is 12 residues. Germline V CDR1 and CDR2: SGHAT, FQNNGV. CDR3 DNA: TGTGCCAGCAGCTCCCCGTCGGGCGAGCAGTACTTC. Protein: CASSSPSGEQYF.

The chain has TRBV7-3 and TRBJ2-3; D unresolved. The CDR3 is made up of 15 amino acids. CDR1 and CDR2 (germline): SGHTA, FQGTGA. V was trimmed by 5 bases and J by 6 bases, leaving 18 bases between them. This CDR3 reads CASSLNGRSKDTQYF. CDR3 bases: TGTGCCAGCAGCCTGAATGGGCGGTCGAAGGATACGCAGTATTTT.

Points on this clone: Other DNA sequences in this specimen translate into the identical CDR3. The rearrangement links TRBV11-2 to TRBJ2-5; 7 bases match TRBD2. CDR3 size: 15 residues. The germline V gene has CDR1 SGHAT and CDR2 FQNNGV. Losses at the gene ends were 5 bases for V and 2 bases for J; bases not matched to a gene: 8. The CDR3 sequence: CASSLGGRGQETQYF. CDR3 sequence (DNA): TGTGCCAGCAGCCTCGGTGGGAGGGGACAAGAGACCCAGTACTTC.

This clone was counted a single time. J is TRBJ1-1 and V is TRBV27; the D is unclear. The CDR3 extends over 14 amino acids. V gave up 3 bases and J gave up 2 bases, with 10 bases separating them. Germline CDR1 and CDR2: MNHEY and SMNVEV (reference sequence). The CDR3 loop reads CASSFGRDNTEAFF. Written as DNA, the CDR3 is TGTGCCAGCAGTTTTGGCCGGGATAACACTGAAGCTTTCTTT.

V and J are TRBV6-1 and TRBJ1-2; tentative D call: TRBD1 (6 bases). The ends were cut back, 6 bases at V and 6 bases at J, with 17 bases in the middle. CDR1 and CDR2 (germline): MNHNS, SASEGT. There are 14 residues in the CDR3. In DNA, the CDR3 is TGTGCCAGCAGCGCCCCAGCAGGGGTTCATGGCTACACCTTC. It encodes CASSAPAGVHGYTF.

The chain carries TRBV19 and TRBJ2-7; 9 bases agree with TRBD1. CDR3 size: 15 residues. Trimming removed 3 bases from V and 3 bases from J; junction bases left unmatched: 6. The germline gives CDR1 LNHDA, CDR2 SQIVND (reference sequence). The CDR3: CASSIIGTGFYEQYF. The CDR3 nucleotides read TGTGCCAGTAGTATCATCGGGACAGGGTTCTACGAGCAGTACTTC.

This clone was seen a handful of times. CDR3 nucleotides: TGTGTCAGAAGCTGGCAGGGACAGGGAAACTCCTACGAGCAGTACTTC. Encoded protein: CVRSWQGQGNSYEQYF. This chain uses TRBV7-5 with TRBJ2-7; the D segment call TRBD1 is taken from the table without a DNA check. TRBV7-5 is assigned pseudogene status. The CDR3 is 16 residues long.

The chain recombines TRBV4-1 with TRBJ2-1; TRBD2 matches at 10 bases. This CDR3 contains 16 residues. Trimming cost V 1 base and J 7 bases; bases outside gene matches: 7. CDR1 is MGHRA, CDR2 YSYEKL, per germline. In DNA, the CDR3 is TGCGCCAGCAGCCAAGTAAGCGGGAGGGACGCTAATGAGCAGTTCTTC. Its translation is CASSQVSGRDANEQFF.

J is TRBJ2-7 and V is TRBV5-5; the D is unclear. The V gene's germline CDR1 is SGHKS and CDR2 YYEKEE (reference sequence). The CDR3 extends over 13 amino acids. The V and J ends lost 2 bases and 6 bases respectively, with 12 bases between them. Here the CDR3 DNA reads TGTGCCAGCAGCTTTTCGACGGAGAGCGAGCAGTACTTC. Encoded protein: CASSFSTESEQYF. Using reference TRBV5-5 and TRBJ2-7 for the parts outside the CDR3, the full variable domain is DAGVTQSPTHLIKTRGQQVTLRCSPISGHKSVSWYQQVLGQGPQFIFQYYEKEERGRGNFPDRFSARQFPNYSSELNVNALLLGDSALYLCASSFSTESEQYFGPGTRLTVT.

A remark on this clone: The sample holds other DNA sequences that translate to the same CDR3. V usage is TRBV5-1 and J usage is TRBJ2-1; 7 positions match TRBD1. Germline CDR1 is SGHRS and CDR2 is YFSETQ. The CDR3 length is 14 residues. V dropped 1 base and J dropped 4; count of bases not matched to a gene: 2. The CDR3 reads CASSLSGGYNEQFF. In DNA, the CDR3 is TGCGCCAGCAGCTTGTCAGGGGGTTACAATGAGCAGTTCTTC.

With regard to this clone: A far larger clone lies a single base away; this is likely a read error. This specimen includes other DNA sequences encoding the same CDR3. The V and J genes are TRBV7-9 and TRBJ2-7, with 7 bases matching TRBD1. Germline V CDR1 and CDR2: SEHNR, FQNEAQ (reference sequence). This CDR3 region has 13 residues. With V trimmed by 2 bases and J by 2 bases, 0 bases remained unmatched. In DNA, the CDR3 is TGTGCCAGCAGCTTACAGGGGGCCTACGAGCAGTACTTC. It yields the protein CASSLQGAYEQYF.

The chain couples TRBV28 to TRBJ1-3, with 9 bases that match TRBD1. The CDR3 has 15 residues. The germline V gene encodes CDR1 MDHEN and CDR2 SYDVKM. Losses at the gene ends were 6 bases for V and 7 bases for J; bases not matched to a gene: 10. CDR3 in amino acids: CASSPRTGVMNTIYF. CDR3 nucleotides: TGTGCCAGCAGCCCAAGGACAGGGGTAATGAACACCATATATTTT.

V gene TRBV6-6 combines with J gene TRBJ1-2; D is undetermined. Germline lookup yields CDR1 MNHNY and CDR2 SVGAGI (reference sequence). Trimming took 2 bases from V and 2 from J, leaving 6 bases between them. The CDR3 sequence is 13 residues long. The CDR3 is CASSYDGNYGYTF. The CDR3 nucleotides are TGTGCCAGCAGTTACGATGGCAACTATGGCTACACCTTC.

The V and J genes are TRBV28 and TRBJ2-1; D call uncertain. The V end was cut by 6 bases, the J end by 9 bases, with 12 bases between. The CDR3 sequence is 12 residues long. CDR1 is MDHEN and CDR2 is SYDVKM in the germline V gene. The CDR3 region is CASRLLGAEQFF. CDR3 DNA sequence: TGTGCCAGCAGACTTCTAGGTGCTGAGCAGTTCTTC.

The chain uses TRBV5-5 and TRBJ2-5; possibly TRBD2 for D (5 bases). Trimming pared 2 bases from V and 5 bases from J, leaving 10 bases between. Germline-derived CDR1 and CDR2 are SGHKS and YYEKEE (reference sequence). The length of the CDR3 is 13 residues. CDR3 residues: CASSLSGDETQYF. The CDR3 bases are TGTGCCAGCAGCTTAAGCGGAGACGAGACCCAGTACTTC. Drawing the rest from reference TRBV5-5 and TRBJ2-5, the complete variable domain is DAGVTQSPTHLIKTRGQQVTLRCSPISGHKSVSWYQQVLGQGPQFIFQYYEKEERGRGNFPDRFSARQFPNYSSELNVNALLLGDSALYLCASSLSGDETQYFGPGTRLLVL.

The table lists this clone with a few counts. The V and J genes are TRBV20-1 and TRBJ2-5; D may correspond to TRBD1 or TRBD2 (5 bases each). The CDR3 is 11 residues long. Per germline, CDR1 DFQATT and CDR2 SNEGSKA (reference sequence). The CDR3: CSSGPRETQYF. Here the CDR3 DNA reads TGCAGCTCGGGACCTCGGGAGACCCAGTACTTC.

This sequence joins TRBV29-1 and TRBJ1-1, with a weak D call TRBD1 (5 bases). Trimming left V 3 bases short and J 4 bases short, with 9 bases between. The germline gives CDR1 SQVTM, CDR2 ANQGSEA. The CDR3 runs 12 residues. The DNA for the CDR3 is TGCAGCGTTGAGACAGTAGGCACTGAAGCTTTCTTT. Amino acids: CSVETVGTEAFF.